The entry below gives a single T cell receptor beta chain sequence along with its context. This clonotype was observed a few times. There is no known antigen for this receptor. No quality values exist for individual bases; no much larger clone is one base distant. The record originates from a study of response to subunit inactivated influenza vaccine (dated by TCRdb to the late 2010s). About the study as a whole: Deep quantitative T cell receptor repertoire profiling was used in the study to track responses to a trivalent subunit inactivated influenza vaccine. What the study reported, not specific to this receptor: It was suggested by the authors that each seasonal influenza vaccination may recruit only a limited number of new T cells.

The library was made by RT-PCR. The sample was run on an Illumina HiSeq 2500. Using fastp at Q25 and MiXCR, TCRdb reprocessed the public reads and kept productive beta chains. Rows with one shared CDR3 protein collapse into an entry with the most common genes and DNA. The sample has 800,000 to 1,000,000 distinct CDR3 sequences on record, roughly 20% of them singletons. The ten largest clones represent roughly a tenth of the sample. From the germline V gene, CDR1 is SGHAT and CDR2 is FQNNGV. The CDR3, from cysteine to phenylalanine, totals 12 residues. Just CDR3 DNA is preserved here, 36 bases in frame from base 1. V gives up 5 bases and J gives up 5 bases, and the segment between their germline ends measures 10 bases.

This clonotype was sampled from a man in his forties or fifties who received an inactivated influenza vaccine. Donor details come from another sample of the same person, matched by shared clones. The V gene is TRBV11-2 and the J gene is TRBJ2-7, with the D segment identity uncertain. Sequenced here: PBMCs from blood, sampled roughly 5 days after vaccination. CDR3 region: CASSRTGHEQYF. Read as DNA, the sequence is TGTGCCAGCAGCCGGACGGGCCACGAGCAGTACTTC.